The following is a T cell receptor (beta chain) sequence with its context. The antigen is not known. This CDR3 is 14 amino acids long. The J segment lost 1 base and the V segment lost 7 bases, leaving 5 bases of the junction unmatched. Germline values: CDR1 LNHDA, CDR2 SQIVND (reference sequence). This sample was taken from a study of T cell responses to AZD1222 COVID-19 vaccine. Study-wide context: Combined were second doses at about 4 or about 12 weeks.

The table came from immunoSEQ multiplex PCR; TCRdb's copy has only in-frame clones and leaves some out. Of roughly 110,000 clones in the sample, under 95% are singletons; the top ten hold less than 25%. The study's findings and limits: When two AZD1222 doses had been given, Spike-specific TCR breadth and depth rose.

Sequencing used peripheral blood, obtained on day 0 of AZD1222 vaccination. The origin of this receptor is an adult in good health. The chain employs TRBV19 and TRBJ2-5; 8 nucleotides line up with TRBD2. The CDR3 DNA reads TGTGCCAGTAACAGCGGGGGAGGCCAAGAGACCCAGTACTTC. This encodes CASNSGGGQETQYF.